Below are 5 T cell receptor beta chains sequenced from a single sample in a study of identical twins. MiXCR, run by TCRdb on the 5' RACE reads, gives a single entry per CDR3 protein. This sample has approximately 350 distinct CDR3 sequences, with approximately 80% found just once. The material sequenced was memory (CD45RO+) T cells sorted from blood. The receptors stem from a woman aged 18-35 years in good health. This table probably holds off-target reads from a library built for another chain.

The chain couples TRBV28 to TRBJ1-1; D is ambiguous. This CDR3 comprises 14 residues. Trimming shortened V by 3 bases and J by 5 bases, and 13 bases separated the two germline ends. Germline CDR1 and CDR2: MDHEN and SYDVKM. This chain's CDR3 is CASSFVRLRTEAFF. The CDR3, as DNA: TGTGCCAGCAGTTTCGTGAGGCTGAGGACTGAAGCTTTCTTT.

The CDR3 DNA sequence: TGTGCCAGCAGCTTAGGAGAGACCCAGTACTTC. This sequence encodes CASSLGETQYF. The chain carries TRBV11-2 and TRBJ2-5, with D unresolved. V shed 1 base and J shed 4 bases, with 1 base lying between them. Per the germline V gene, CDR1 is SGHAT and CDR2 is FQNNGV. This CDR3 comprises 11 residues.

This clonotype has only one observation. The chain links TRBV29-1 to TRBJ2-7, with 10 bases identical to TRBD2. The CDR3 has 13 amino acids. The trim removed 4 bases at V and 4 bases at J, leaving 4 bases unmatched. CDR1 and CDR2 (germline): SQVTM, ANQGSEA. The chain's CDR3 is CSVGRTSGYEQYF. In nucleotides, the CDR3 is TGCAGCGTTGGAAGGACTAGCGGATACGAGCAGTACTTC.

J is TRBJ2-3 and V is TRBV7-8; 11 nucleotides match TRBD1. Trimming took 8 bases from V and 2 from J; bases not matched to a gene: 3. Germline values: CDR1 SGHVS, CDR2 FQNEAQ. The CDR3 runs 14 residues. CDR3 nucleotide sequence: TGTGCCAGCCCGGGACAGGGGGTCACAGATACGCAGTATTTT. It encodes CASPGQGVTDTQYF.

The genes are TRBV9 and TRBJ2-7; D is ambiguous. Between the trimmed V and J ends, which lost 0 bases and 0 bases, there was a span of 16 bases. This CDR3 is 17 amino acids long. Germline V gene data show CDR1 as SGDLS and CDR2 as YYNGEE. The CDR3 DNA reads as TGTGCCAGCAGCGTAGACCCCCGGTCCGGCCCCTCCTACGAGCAGTACTTC. Its protein is CASSVDPRSGPSYEQYF.